What follows describes a single T cell receptor beta chain. This clonotype was counted ten times or more. Its antigen is not yet known. Base qualities are not provided; no much larger clone lies one nucleotide away. V loses 6 bases, J loses 5 bases, and the germline ends lie 17 bases apart. From the germline V gene, CDR1 is SNHLY and CDR2 is FYNNEI. From cysteine to phenylalanine, the CDR3 is 15 amino acids long. The sequence is cut down to CDR3 DNA, 45 bases in frame from base 1. This sample was included in a study of regulatory T cells in long-lasting Graves disease (dated by TCRdb to 2020 to 2022). Looking at the study overall: Persistent Graves' disease was defined as persistently positive TSH receptor autoantibodies together with antithyroid drug treatment for over 5 years. Patients with persistent Graves' disease were compared with patients with newly diagnosed Graves' disease using TCR sequencing and RNA sequencing of peripheral blood. On average, persistent Graves' disease patients in the clinical cohort had been on antithyroid drugs for approximately ten years. TCR sequencing covered around 13 persistent and around 20 newly diagnosed Graves' disease patients, approximately 33 samples in total. The study was registered as a clinical trial and conducted in China.

The sample's time point label, in plain terms: persistent/refractory GD, antithyroid drugs over 5 years with positive TRAb. RNA was extracted from PBMCs in TRIzol for both TCR sequencing and RNA sequencing. The diagnosis of Graves' disease followed American Thyroid Association guidelines. Recruitment of patients was carried out at an endocrinology department in Xi'an, China. Each patient gave approximately 9.7 milliliters of peripheral blood, collected in an EDTA anticoagulant tube. Ficoll Paque Plus density gradient separation was used to isolate PBMCs, and no further T cell sorting was performed. RNA quality was checked with an Agilent 2100 Bioanalyzer and agarose gel, and concentration with a NanoDrop 2000. General conclusions and limits of the study: As a limitation, the authors acknowledged that the small sample size may reduce accuracy. Sequencing and analysis were limited to the TCR beta chain. Only peripheral blood was studied, because thyroid tissue, the primary lesion, was inaccessible. More public clonotypes were shared among persistent patients (fewer than 3,000) than among newly diagnosed patients (roughly 1,000). Persistent Graves' disease patients showed lower TCR Shannon entropy and fewer highly expanded clones than newly diagnosed patients, suggesting clonal expansion. Preferential use of TRBV28, TRBJ1-2 and TRBJ2-5 was observed in persistent disease, whereas TRBV20-1 and TRBJ2-1 were favored in newly diagnosed disease.

The library was obtained by multiplex PCR. Instrument used: Illumina HiSeq 4000. CDR3 regions were amplified by Arm-PCR with iRepertoire HTBI primers to construct TCR beta libraries. PCR products were gel purified before sequencing. As for the authors' bioinformatics: Gene usage analysis of CDR3 amino acid clonotypes used the 60 to 75 TRBV and 11 to 15 TRBJ segments found across samples. COPE and FqMerger were used to merge filtered high-quality paired reads into contigs. BLAST was used to align contigs to IMGT TRBV, TRBD and TRBJ reference genes, and CDR3 was defined according to IMGT. Any clonotype with a frequency above 0.1% was counted as a highly expanded clone. Repertoire diversity was measured by Shannon entropy, and V-J evenness by the Gini coefficient. A clonotype was considered public if more than one individual shared it. TCRdb passed the public sequencing reads through fastp at Q25 and MiXCR, retaining productive beta sequences. Rows are combined by CDR3 protein, so each entry shows the most common genes and DNA. It is TCRdb's table, rather than the study itself, that gives the V and J calls and clone size. This sample holds about 660,000 distinct CDR3 sequences; around 30% were observed only once. The ten most abundant clones make up around 42% of the sample.

The sequence links TRBV2 to TRBJ1-5; TRBD1 is perhaps the D gene, given 6 matching bases. The material sequenced was peripheral blood mononuclear cells (PBMCs), taken when the disease was refractory, from a patient treated with antithyroid drugs. This TCR came from a female donor with Graves disease. In nucleotides, the sequence is TGTGCCAGCAGAAGGGGGACGTCGGAGGATCAGCCCCAGCATTTT. This sequence encodes CASRRGTSEDQPQHF.